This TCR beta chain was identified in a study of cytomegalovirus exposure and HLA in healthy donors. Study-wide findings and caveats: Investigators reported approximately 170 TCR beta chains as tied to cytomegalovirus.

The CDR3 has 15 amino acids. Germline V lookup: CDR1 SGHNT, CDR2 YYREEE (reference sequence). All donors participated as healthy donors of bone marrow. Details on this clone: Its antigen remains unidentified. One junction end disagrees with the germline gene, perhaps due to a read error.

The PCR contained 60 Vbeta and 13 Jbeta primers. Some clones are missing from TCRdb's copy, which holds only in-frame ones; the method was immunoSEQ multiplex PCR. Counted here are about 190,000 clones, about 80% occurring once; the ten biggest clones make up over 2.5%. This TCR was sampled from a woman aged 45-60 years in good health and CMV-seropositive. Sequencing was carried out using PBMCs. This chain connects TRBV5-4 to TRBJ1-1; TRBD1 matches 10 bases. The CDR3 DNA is TGCGCCAGCAGCCCGGGACAGGGGATGAACACTGAAGCTTTCTTT. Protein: CASSPGQGMNTEAFF.